These 20 T cell receptor beta chains originate from one sample sequenced in a study of blood T cell repertoires in COVID-19. Some clones are missing from TCRdb's copy, which holds only in-frame ones; the method was immunoSEQ multiplex PCR. The sample consists of some 130,000 clones, around 82% of them appearing once. Sample: peripheral blood. Receptors were obtained from a woman aged 25-40 years who had recovered from COVID-19.

As DNA, the CDR3 is TGCGCCAGCAGCGGGGGACAGTCGAACACTGAAGCTTTCTTT. Translated: CASSGGQSNTEAFF. J is TRBJ1-1 and V is TRBV5-1; 7 positions agree with TRBD1. CDR3 length: 14 residues. Per germline, CDR1 SGHRS and CDR2 YFSETQ. The ends lost 4 bases at V and 1 base at J; junction bases unmatched: 4.

This sequence joins TRBV5-4 and TRBJ2-5, with D possibly matching TRBD2 (6 bases). The V gene lost 1 base and the J gene lost 4 bases, with 14 bases spanning the gap. The V gene's germline CDR1 is SGHNT and CDR2 YYREEE (reference sequence). The CDR3 has 15 residues. CDR3 sequence: CASSLRAAGGETQYF. The CDR3 bases are TGTGCCAGCAGCTTGAGGGCGGCCGGGGGAGAGACCCAGTACTTC.

This chain links TRBV5-1 with TRBJ2-1; 11 bases align to TRBD1. Germline CDR1 reads SGHRS; CDR2 reads YFSETQ. There are 14 residues in the CDR3. J gave up 7 bases and V 5 bases, and 5 bases lay outside the gene matches. The CDR3 nucleotides read TGCGCCAGCAGTTACGGGACAGGGGGGAATGAGCAGTTCTTC. Amino acids: CASSYGTGGNEQFF.

The chain employs TRBV12-5 and TRBJ2-1; 7 positions match TRBD1. The CDR3 is 15 residues long. CDR1 and CDR2 (germline): LGHNT, FRNRAP. Trimming removed 5 bases from V and 2 bases from J; junction bases left unmatched: 6. In nucleotides, the CDR3 is TGTGCTAGTGGTCCCCGGGACAGAACCTACAATGAGCAGTTCTTC. Translating gives CASGPRDRTYNEQFF. Variable domain in full (rest from reference TRBV12-5 and TRBJ2-1): DARVTQTPRHKVTEMGQEVTMRCQPILGHNTVFWYRQTMMQGLELLAYFRNRAPLDDSGMPKDRFSAEMPDATLATLKIQPSEPRDSAVYFCASGPRDRTYNEQFFGPGTRLTVL.

The chain links TRBV7-2 to TRBJ2-7; possible D gene TRBD1, 5 bases. CDR3 length: 16 residues. The V end lost 4 bases, the J end lost 0 bases, and 16 bases lay between the germline ends. Looked up from germline, CDR1 is SGHTA and CDR2 is FQGNSA. In DNA, the CDR3 is TGTGCCAGCAGCTACCGATCGTGGGGCAGCTCCTACGAGCAGTACTTC. This translates into CASSYRSWGSSYEQYF. The whole variable domain, filled in from reference TRBV7-2 and TRBJ2-7, reads GAGVSQSPSNKVTEKGKDVELRCDPISGHTALYWYRQSLGQGLEFLIYFQGNSAPDKSGLPSDRFSAERTGGSVSTLTIQRTQQEDSAVYLCASSYRSWGSSYEQYFGPGTRLTVT.

This chain joins TRBV10-1 and TRBJ1-2, with TRBD1 matching 7 bases. Per the germline V gene, CDR1 is WNHNN and CDR2 is SYGVQD (reference sequence). Germline trimming cut 5 bases from V and 3 bases from J; bases unmatched to any gene: 6. The CDR3 extends over 14 amino acids. The CDR3 region is CASSPAGTDYGYTF. CDR3 nucleotide sequence: TGCGCCAGCAGTCCCGCCGGGACAGACTATGGCTACACCTTC.

The rearrangement uses TRBV5-1 and TRBJ2-7; possible D gene TRBD2, 5 bases. CDR3 length equals 13 residues. Germline V CDR1 and CDR2: SGHRS, YFSETQ. The V end was cut by 0 bases, the J end by 9 bases, with 13 bases between. CDR3 DNA sequence: TGCGCCAGCAGCTTGGATGGCGGGTATAGGCAGTACTTC. It encodes CASSLDGGYRQYF. Variable domain in full (rest from reference TRBV5-1 and TRBJ2-7): KAGVTQTPRYLIKTRGQQVTLSCSPISGHRSVSWYQQTPGQGLQFLFEYFSETQRNKGNFPGRFSGRQFSNSRSEMNVSTLELGDSALYLCASSLDGGYRQYFGPGTRLTVT.

This rearrangement joins TRBV27 to TRBJ1-2; a possible D gene is TRBD1 (6 bases). This CDR3 region has 16 residues. Germline CDR1 and CDR2: MNHEY and SMNVEV (reference sequence). With 3 bases removed from V and 3 bases from J, the gap between germline ends came to 17 bases. CDR3 coding DNA: TGTGCCAGCAGTTTGTCCGGGACAATCAGGGACTATGGCTACACCTTC. Translating gives CASSLSGTIRDYGYTF.

The genes are TRBV5-1 and TRBJ1-6, with 7 bases fitting TRBD1. Unmatched junction bases numbered 4, after V lost 2 bases and J lost 5 bases. Germline CDR1 is SGHRS and CDR2 is YFSETQ. The CDR3 runs to 15 residues. The CDR3 loop is CASSFLDRDNSPLHF. The CDR3 coding sequence is TGCGCCAGCAGCTTCCTCGACAGGGATAATTCACCCCTCCACTTT.

The chain has TRBV10-1 and TRBJ2-7; 7 bases are shared with TRBD2. J lost 2 bases, V lost 5 bases, and 3 bases had no gene match. The V gene's germline CDR1 is WNHNN and CDR2 SYGVQD (reference sequence). The CDR3 runs to 13 residues. The CDR3 loop reads CASSNRGAYEQYF. The CDR3 DNA follows: TGCGCCAGCAGTAACCGGGGGGCCTACGAGCAGTACTTC.

The V and J genes are TRBV27 and TRBJ1-4, with 7 bases fitting TRBD1. V shed 6 bases, J shed 11 bases, and the junction held 12 bases outside the gene matches. The CDR3 is made up of 14 amino acids. CDR1 MNHEY and CDR2 SMNVEV come from the germline V gene (reference sequence). The CDR3 DNA is TGTGCCAGCAGCCCGGGACAGACTTTTTTGAAACTGTTTTTT. It translates to CASSPGQTFLKLFF.

The CDR3: CASSDQLFNSPLHF. Written as DNA, the CDR3 is TGTGCCAGCAGTGATCAACTGTTTAATTCACCCCTCCACTTT. The chain combines TRBV2 with TRBJ1-6; D ambiguous. Germline lookup yields CDR1 SNHLY and CDR2 FYNNEI. The CDR3 is 14 amino acids. Deletions cut 3 bases from V and 6 bases from J, with 9 bases between. The full variable domain, its missing parts supplied by reference TRBV2 and TRBJ1-6, is EPEVTQTPSHQVTQMGQEVILRCVPISNHLYFYWYRQILGQKVEFLVSFYNNEISEKSEIFDDQFSVERPDGSNFTLKIRSTKLEDSAMYFCASSDQLFNSPLHFGNGTRLTVT.

This clone was seen a handful of times. The V call is TRBV10-3, the J call TRBJ2-1; weak D call: TRBD2 (6 bases). CDR1 ENHRY and CDR2 SYGVKD come from the germline V gene. CDR3 length: 15 residues. The V end lost 8 bases, the J end lost 1 base, and 15 bases lay between the germline ends. The CDR3 DNA sequence: TGTGCCATCCAACTTGGGCGGGGTTCCTACAATGAGCAGTTCTTC. Amino acid sequence: CAIQLGRGSYNEQFF.

The chain joins TRBV6-5 to TRBJ1-1, with unresolved D. V lost 8 bases, J lost 1 base, and 5 bases lay in between. CDR1 and CDR2 (germline): MNHEY, SVGAGI. CDR3 size: 11 residues. The CDR3 DNA sequence: TGTGCCAGCGAGCAGAACACTGAAGCTTTCTTT. The encoded protein is CASEQNTEAFF.

This clone occurred once. Other DNA sequences within the sample encode an identical CDR3. The gene calls are TRBV19 and TRBJ2-7, with D possibly being TRBD2 (6 bases). Germline CDR1 and CDR2: LNHDA and SQIVND (reference sequence). Deletions cut 3 bases from V and 2 bases from J, with 8 bases between. The CDR3 runs 13 residues. CDR3 sequence (DNA): TGTGCCAGTAGTATGGGACTTACCTACGAGCAGTACTTC. Translating gives CASSMGLTYEQYF.

The chain uses TRBV6-5 and TRBJ2-3; TRBD2 matches 8 bases. V lost 3 bases to trimming and J lost 0 bases; unmatched junction nucleotides: 2. Germline lookup yields CDR1 MNHEY and CDR2 SVGAGI. This CDR3 comprises 15 residues. The DNA for the CDR3 is TGTGCCAGCAGTTATCTAGCGGGTAGCACAGATACGCAGTATTTT. It yields the protein CASSYLAGSTDTQYF.

The J gene is TRBJ2-2, the V gene TRBV4-1; 9 bases are a match to TRBD1. Germline CDR1 is MGHRA and CDR2 is YSYEKL. This CDR3 spans 15 amino acids. The trim removed 3 bases at V and 3 bases at J, leaving 2 bases unmatched. CDR3 bases: TGCGCCAGCAGCCAGCGGACAGGGGACACCGGGGAGCTGTTTTTT. It translates to CASSQRTGDTGELFF.

A few counts support this clone. This chain connects TRBV6-5 to TRBJ2-7; D possibly corresponds to TRBD1 (6 bases). CDR3 length: 14 residues. CDR1 and CDR2 (germline): MNHEY, SVGAGI. Trimming took 7 bases from V and 2 from J, leaving 15 bases between them. Here the CDR3 reads CASKVTGTTYEQYF. The DNA of the CDR3 is TGTGCCAGCAAGGTAACCGGGACAACCTACGAGCAGTACTTC.

This clone has a handful of counts. The chain carries TRBV5-1 and TRBJ2-5; 7 nucleotides match TRBD1. There are 15 residues in the CDR3. Germline CDR1 reads SGHRS; CDR2 reads YFSETQ. The trim removed 5 bases at V and 4 bases at J, leaving 11 bases unmatched. CDR3 sequence: CASRAPRDSGETQYF. As DNA, the CDR3 is TGCGCCAGCAGGGCGCCCCGGGACAGCGGAGAGACCCAGTACTTC.

This clone has a single count. The chain combines TRBV24-1 with TRBJ2-2; TRBD2 matches at 8 bases. The V and J ends lost 9 bases and 0 bases, in that order; junction bases with no gene match: 5. This CDR3 is 15 amino acids long. CDR1 and CDR2 from the germline V gene are KGHDR and SFDVKD. The CDR3 bases are TGTGCCACCTCAGCGGGGGCTACGAACACCGGGGAGCTGTTTTTT. This translates into CATSAGATNTGELFF.